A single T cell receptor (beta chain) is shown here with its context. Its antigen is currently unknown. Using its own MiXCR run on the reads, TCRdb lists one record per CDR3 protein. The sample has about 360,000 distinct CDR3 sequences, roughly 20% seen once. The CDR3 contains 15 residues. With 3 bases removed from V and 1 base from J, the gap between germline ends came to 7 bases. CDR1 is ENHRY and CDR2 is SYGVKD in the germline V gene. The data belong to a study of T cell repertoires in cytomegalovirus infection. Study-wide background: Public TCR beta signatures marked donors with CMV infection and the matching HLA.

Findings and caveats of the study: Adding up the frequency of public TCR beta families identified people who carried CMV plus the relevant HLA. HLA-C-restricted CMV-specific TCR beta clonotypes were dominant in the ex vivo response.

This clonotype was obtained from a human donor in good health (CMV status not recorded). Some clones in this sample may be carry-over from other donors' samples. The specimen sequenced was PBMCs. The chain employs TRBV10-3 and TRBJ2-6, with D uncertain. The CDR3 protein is CAISEEKSGANVLTF. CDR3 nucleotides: TGTGCCATCAGTGAAGAGAAGTCTGGGGCCAACGTCCTGACTTTC.